A selection of T cell receptor beta chains follows, all from one sample in a study of beta chain features in type 1 diabetes. Assay used: immunoSEQ multiplex PCR; TCRdb lists only in-frame clones, some missing. Among about 620,000 clones listed, about a sixth were seen once. The sequenced material came from naive CD4+ T cells from blood. The receptors derive from a man aged 18-30 years in good health. Both conserved end residues are part of each CDR3. The D gene is left open where the match is weak. Clone size is stated in some rows and not others, as once, few, many or a class when expanded.

TRBJ2-7	-	TRBD2	TRBV7-3	CVSSPGGNYEQYF	TGTGTCAGCAGCCCGGGGGGAAACTACGAGCAGTACTTC
TRBJ2-1	-	-	TRBV15	CATSSGPTINNEQFF	TGTGCCACCAGCAGCGGCCCGACTATTAACAATGAGCAGTTCTTC
TRBJ1-2	-	-	TRBV28	CASSSAIYGYTF	TGTGCCAGCAGCAGCGCGATTTATGGCTACACCTTC
TRBJ2-2	few	TRBD2	TRBV7-6	CASSLRGRALTGELFF	TGTGCCAGCAGCTTGCGCGGGAGGGCCTTGACCGGGGAGCTGTTTTTT
TRBJ1-2	-	-	TRBV6-1	CASSEPGAHGYTF	TGTGCCAGCAGTGAACCGGGGGCCCATGGCTACACCTTC
TRBJ1-5	-	-	TRBV4-2	CASSQDARAFTNQPQHF	TGTGCCAGCAGCCAAGATGCCAGGGCCTTCACCAATCAGCCCCAGCATTTT
TRBJ2-3	-	-	TRBV12-5	CASALTRGTDTQYF	TGTGCTAGTGCTCTCACTAGAGGCACAGATACGCAGTATTTT
TRBJ2-7	-	TRBD2	TRBV5-1	CASRGLSAGAGRYEQYF	TGCGCCAGCAGAGGTCTATCCGCGGGAGCAGGCCGTTACGAGCAGTACTTC
TRBJ2-2	few	TRBD1	TRBV7-3	CASSLRLPGQGNGELFF	TGTGCCAGCAGCTTACGTTTGCCGGGACAGGGGAACGGGGAGCTGTTTTTT
TRBJ2-3	-	-	TRBV2	CASHLPGETDTQYF	TGTGCCAGCCACTTACCGGGGGAAACAGATACGCAGTATTTT
TRBJ2-1	-	-	TRBV28	CASFGESSYNEQFF	TGTGCCAGTTTCGGGGAGAGCTCCTACAATGAGCAGTTCTTC
TRBJ2-6	-	-	TRBV19	CATGARTGANVLTF	TGTGCCACTGGGGCTCGGACTGGGGCCAACGTCCTGACTTTC
TRBJ1-2	-	-	TRBV4-3	CASSQNRARSGYTF	TGCGCCAGCAGCCAAAACAGGGCAAGGAGTGGCTACACCTTC
TRBJ2-7	-	TRBD2	TRBV7-3	CASSLTSGGAYEQYF	TGTGCCAGCAGCTTGACTAGCGGGGGAGCCTACGAGCAGTACTTC
TRBJ2-2	-	-	TRBV5-1	CASSLAGAPNTGELFF	TGCGCCAGCAGCTTGGCGGGGGCACCGAACACCGGGGAGCTGTTTTTT
TRBJ2-4	-	-	TRBV2	CASSGVGGNIQYF	TGTGCCAGCAGTGGGGTGGGTGGAAACATTCAGTACTTC
TRBJ2-1	few	-	TRBV4-2	CASGRDGSYNEQFF	TGTGCCAGCGGAAGGGATGGCTCCTACAATGAGCAGTTCTTC
TRBJ2-7	many	TRBD1	TRBV25-1	CASGNRGLSYEQYF	TGTGCCAGCGGCAACAGGGGCCTCTCCTACGAGCAGTACTTC
TRBJ2-1	few	-	TRBV7-9	CASSLGGALSSYNEQFF	TGTGCCAGCAGCTTAGGGGGGGCCCTGTCCTCCTACAATGAGCAGTTCTTC
TRBJ1-2	few	-	TRBV4-2	CASSQPGDYGYTF	TGTGCCAGCAGCCAACCCGGGGACTATGGCTACACCTTC
TRBJ2-2	-	TRBD1	TRBV5-1	CASSLDRGGGELFF	TGCGCCAGCAGCTTGGACAGGGGCGGCGGGGAGCTGTTTTTT
TRBJ1-2	few	TRBD1	TRBV14	CASSHKGTGSHGYTF	TGTGCCAGCAGCCATAAAGGGACAGGGAGCCATGGCTACACCTTC
TRBJ2-5	-	-	TRBV5-1	CASSNPGQETQYF	TGCGCCAGCAGCAATCCGGGCCAAGAGACCCAGTACTTC
TRBJ2-5	few	-	TRBV14	CASSHHTRLETQYF	TGTGCCAGCAGCCATCATACTAGGCTGGAGACCCAGTACTTC
TRBJ2-7	few	TRBD2	TRBV4-2	CASSQILAGSSSYEQYF	TGTGCCAGCAGCCAGATCTTAGCGGGGTCTTCCTCCTACGAGCAGTACTTC
TRBJ1-4	-	-	TRBV2	CASSLRPFATNEKLFF	TGTGCCAGCAGTCTTAGACCGTTCGCAACTAATGAAAAACTGTTTTTT
TRBJ1-2	-	-	TRBV15	CATSRDRGYYGYTF	TGTGCCACCAGCAGAGATCGAGGCTACTATGGCTACACCTTC
TRBJ1-1	-	-	TRBV7-3	CASSLKHRNTEAFF	TGTGCCAGCAGCTTAAAGCACAGGAACACTGAAGCTTTCTTT
TRBJ1-2	-	-	TRBV4-3	CASSQTDGYGYTF	TGCGCCAGCAGCCAAACCGACGGTTATGGCTACACCTTC
TRBJ2-7	-	TRBD2	TRBV5-4	CASSLDLAGAYEQYF	TGTGCCAGCAGCTTAGATCTGGCGGGAGCCTACGAGCAGTACTTC
TRBJ2-1	-	TRBD2	TRBV9	CASSVGGGRYNEQFF	TGTGCCAGCAGCGTAGGCGGCGGGAGATACAATGAGCAGTTCTTC
TRBJ2-5	-	-	TRBV6-1	CASTVPGTETQYF	TGTGCCAGCACCGTACCAGGGACAGAGACCCAGTACTTC
TRBJ2-2	few	TRBD2	TRBV4-1	CASSPTSATTGELFF	TGCGCCAGCAGCCCGACTAGCGCGACCACCGGGGAGCTGTTTTTT
TRBJ1-2	-	TRBD1	TRBV7-9	CASSLGQGARGYTF	TGTGCCAGCAGCTTGGGCCAGGGGGCACGCGGCTACACCTTC
TRBJ1-5	-	-	TRBV7-9	CASSPRQPNQPQHF	TGTGCCAGCAGCCCCAGACAGCCCAATCAGCCCCAGCATTTT
TRBJ2-3	-	-	TRBV11-3	CASSPSGSGTDTQYF	TGTGCCAGCAGCCCGTCGGGTAGCGGCACAGATACGCAGTATTTT
TRBJ1-2	few	-	TRBV28	CASRAGNYGYTF	TGTGCCAGCAGAGCAGGGAACTATGGCTACACCTTC
TRBJ2-1	few	TRBD2	TRBV5-1	CASSFIGLAGGLNEQFF	TGCGCCAGCAGCTTCATAGGACTAGCGGGAGGTCTCAATGAGCAGTTCTTC
TRBJ1-1	few	-	TRBV5-1	CASSLPTGNTEAFF	TGCGCCAGCAGCTTACCAACAGGGAACACTGAAGCTTTCTTT
TRBJ1-5	few	-	TRBV28	CASSSSWGYGNQPQHF	TGTGCCAGCAGTTCCTCGTGGGGGTACGGCAATCAGCCCCAGCATTTT